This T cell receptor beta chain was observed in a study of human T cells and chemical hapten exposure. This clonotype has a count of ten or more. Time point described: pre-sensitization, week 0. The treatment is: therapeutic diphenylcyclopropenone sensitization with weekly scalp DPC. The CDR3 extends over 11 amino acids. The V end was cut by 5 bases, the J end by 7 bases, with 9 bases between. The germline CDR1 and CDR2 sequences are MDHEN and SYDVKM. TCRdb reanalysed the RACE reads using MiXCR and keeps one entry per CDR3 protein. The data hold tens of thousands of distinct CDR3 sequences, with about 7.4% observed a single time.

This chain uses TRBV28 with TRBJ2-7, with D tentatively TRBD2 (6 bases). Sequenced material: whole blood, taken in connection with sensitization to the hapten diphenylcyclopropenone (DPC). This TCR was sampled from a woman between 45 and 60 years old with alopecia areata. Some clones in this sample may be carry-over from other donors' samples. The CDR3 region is CASSPREEQYF. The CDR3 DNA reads TGTGCCAGCAGTCCCCGGGAGGAGCAGTACTTC.